This is a list of T cell receptor beta chains from one sample in a study of blood T cell repertoires in COVID-19. The protocol was immunoSEQ multiplex PCR, while the TCRdb copy is restricted to in-frame clones and leaves out a portion. The sample includes about 190,000 clones, around 83% of them seen just once. Sequences were obtained from peripheral blood. Every receptor here comes from a woman aged 80 or older with acute or convalescent COVID-19. The CDR3 runs from the conserved cysteine through the conserved F or W. The order of the fields is V gene, J gene, D gene, clone size, CDR3 protein, CDR3 DNA. A D gene is named only where the DNA matches it firmly. A clone size is listed for some rows: how often the clone was seen (once, few, many), or a class if it is expanded.

V gene: TRBV27
J gene: TRBJ1-2
D gene: TRBD1
clone size: once
CDR3 protein: CASSMSRTGASGYTF
CDR3 DNA: TGTGCCAGCAGTATGAGTAGGACAGGGGCTAGTGGCTACACCTTC

V gene: TRBV29-1
J gene: TRBJ2-1
D gene: TRBD1
clone size: .
CDR3 protein: CSVAGQGWVSSLYNEQFF
CDR3 DNA: TGCAGCGTGGCTGGACAGGGTTGGGTATCAAGCCTTTACAATGAGCAGTTCTTC

V gene: TRBV5-1
J gene: TRBJ1-4
D gene: .
clone size: .
CDR3 protein: CASRSGQPNEKLFF
CDR3 DNA: TGCGCCAGCAGAAGTGGACAGCCAAATGAAAAACTGTTTTTT

V gene: TRBV5-6
J gene: TRBJ1-3
D gene: .
clone size: .
CDR3 protein: CASSLVRAGNTIYF
CDR3 DNA: TGTGCCAGCAGCTTGGTCAGGGCTGGAAACACCATATATTTT

V gene: TRBV6-5
J gene: TRBJ2-1
D gene: .
clone size: few
CDR3 protein: CASTLPGWNEQFF
CDR3 DNA: TGTGCCAGCACCTTGCCAGGGTGGAATGAGCAGTTCTTC

V gene: TRBV28
J gene: TRBJ2-7
D gene: .
clone size: few
CDR3 protein: CASRTGSREQYF
CDR3 DNA: TGTGCCAGCAGAACAGGGTCGAGAGAGCAGTACTTC

V gene: TRBV27
J gene: TRBJ2-3
D gene: TRBD2
clone size: .
CDR3 protein: CASPHGGRNTQYF
CDR3 DNA: TGTGCCAGCCCGCACGGGGGGAGGAATACGCAGTATTTT

V gene: TRBV28
J gene: TRBJ1-1
D gene: .
clone size: .
CDR3 protein: CASSWGVAEAFF
CDR3 DNA: TGTGCCAGCAGTTGGGGGGTCGCTGAAGCTTTCTTT

V gene: TRBV6-6
J gene: TRBJ2-5
D gene: .
clone size: .
CDR3 protein: CASSLRGQETQYF
CDR3 DNA: TGTGCCAGCAGTTTAAGGGGGCAAGAGACCCAGTACTTC

V gene: TRBV19
J gene: TRBJ1-1
D gene: .
clone size: .
CDR3 protein: CASSIGATLNTEAFF
CDR3 DNA: TGTGCCAGTAGTATAGGCGCAACCCTGAACACTGAAGCTTTCTTT

V gene: TRBV27
J gene: TRBJ1-5
D gene: .
clone size: .
CDR3 protein: CASSLFRGEGQPQHF
CDR3 DNA: TGTGCCAGCAGTTTGTTTCGGGGGGAAGGTCAGCCCCAGCATTTT

V gene: TRBV19
J gene: TRBJ2-7
D gene: TRBD2
clone size: once
CDR3 protein: CASMPSASGHYEQYF
CDR3 DNA: TGTGCCAGTATGCCCTCGGCTAGCGGGCACTACGAGCAGTACTTC

V gene: TRBV7-8
J gene: TRBJ1-1
D gene: .
clone size: .
CDR3 protein: CASRNPRPGGGEAFF
CDR3 DNA: TGTGCCAGCAGAAATCCACGACCGGGCGGGGGTGAAGCTTTCTTT

V gene: TRBV27
J gene: TRBJ1-2
D gene: .
clone size: .
CDR3 protein: CASSPLNQRDGYTF
CDR3 DNA: TGTGCCAGCAGCCCCTTAAACCAGCGGGATGGCTACACCTTC

V gene: TRBV7-9
J gene: TRBJ1-6
D gene: TRBD1
clone size: .
CDR3 protein: CASSLKGQGGSPLHF
CDR3 DNA: TGTGCCAGCAGCTTAAAGGGACAGGGGGGATCACCCCTCCACTTT

V gene: TRBV20-1
J gene: TRBJ2-3
D gene: .
clone size: .
CDR3 protein: CSAQAEDTQYF
CDR3 DNA: TGCAGTGCTCAGGCCGAGGATACGCAGTATTTT

V gene: TRBV27
J gene: TRBJ2-5
D gene: .
clone size: .
CDR3 protein: CASRNSGETQYF
CDR3 DNA: TGTGCCAGCAGGAATTCCGGAGAGACCCAGTACTTC

V gene: TRBV7-7
J gene: TRBJ2-5
D gene: TRBD1
clone size: .
CDR3 protein: CASSLGTGVQETQYF
CDR3 DNA: TGTGCTAGCAGCTTAGGGACAGGGGTACAAGAGACCCAGTACTTC

V gene: TRBV7-9
J gene: TRBJ1-6
D gene: TRBD1
clone size: .
CDR3 protein: CASSPDRGDSPLHF
CDR3 DNA: TGTGCCAGCAGTCCGGACAGGGGAGATTCACCCCTCCACTTT

V gene: TRBV7-8
J gene: TRBJ2-3
D gene: TRBD1
clone size: few
CDR3 protein: CASSSYRGYSTDTQYF
CDR3 DNA: TGTGCCAGCAGCTCCTACAGGGGTTATAGCACAGATACGCAGTATTTT

V gene: TRBV18
J gene: TRBJ2-3
D gene: .
clone size: .
CDR3 protein: CASSPIGGVGDTQYF
CDR3 DNA: TGTGCCAGCTCACCTATCGGCGGGGTCGGAGATACGCAGTATTTT

V gene: TRBV27
J gene: TRBJ1-5
D gene: TRBD1
clone size: .
CDR3 protein: CASSRGGGQGISNQPQHF
CDR3 DNA: TGTGCCAGCAGTCGCGGAGGAGGACAGGGCATTAGCAATCAGCCCCAGCATTTT

V gene: TRBV24-1
J gene: TRBJ2-3
D gene: TRBD2
clone size: .
CDR3 protein: CATSDSGGAESDTQYF
CDR3 DNA: TGTGCCACCAGTGATTCGGGGGGAGCGGAGTCAGATACGCAGTATTTT